This TCR beta chain was captured in a study of blood T cell repertoires in COVID-19 (dated by TCRdb to 2020 to 2022). In terms of the full investigation: Samples from collaborators originated in the United States, Italy and Spain and spanned both the acute and convalescent phases of COVID-19. Deeply sampled blood TCRbeta repertoires from subjects exposed to, actively infected with, or recovered from COVID-19 were included in the dataset. Sample metadata almost always included a de-identified subject ID, COVID-19 status, age in years and sex. The samples were drawn from two sources: the first 160 participants of the ongoing ImmuneRACE study, and fewer than 1,500 subjects contributed by 6 global collaborators. The prospective study material was composed of cDNA or gDNA derived from T cells, B-cell-depleted T cells, or PBMCs. A freely available public database, intended as a resource for researchers studying the immune response to SARS-CoV-2, is where the repertoires were released. Where available, HLA class I and class II types were obtained from metadata supplied by the sample provider rather than from assay-based typing.

TCRbeta CDR3 regions were amplified from genomic DNA using the immunoSEQ Assay, a bias-controlled multiplex PCR. In the paper's pipeline: The number of nucleated cells in each sample was estimated by amplification of reference gene primers within the assay. Sequence reads were collapsed and filtered to measure the absolute abundance of every unique TCRbeta CDR3 rearrangement. For each sample, productive Simpson clonality was calculated as the square root of Simpson's diversity index over productive rearrangements. This is the immuneACCESS table as TCRdb keeps it, with only in-frame sequences that have V and J called. A part of the clones is gone; compared with another copy, unresolved V genes explain less than half, and the rest is unexplained. That table furnishes V, J and clone size, whereas the DNA furnished D and trimming. The sample table lists approximately 310,000 clones, roughly nine tenths of them with a count of one. Clones ranked in the top ten supply about 5.2% of the sample.

This clone was recorded a few times. Its binding antigen is unknown. Base quality data are lacking; no much larger clone is found one base away. Paper-wide results and their limitations: The amount of clinical and demographic metadata varied by source and participant and was provided uncurated.

V has 5 bases trimmed and J has 3 bases trimmed; junction bases matching no gene number 16. The CDR3 measures 16 amino acids from cysteine to phenylalanine. CDR3 DNA only is kept here, 48 bases in frame from base 1. CDR1 and CDR2 (GTSNPN, SVGIG) derive from the germline V gene (reference sequence). In the prospective study, participants were 18 to 89 years old, resided in approximately 22 geographic areas of the United States, and were enrolled through a virtual design. Cohort assignment in the prospective study relied on participant-reported clinical history from a screening survey and a study questionnaire. Recovered participants in ImmuneRACE Cohort 3 were defined by two consecutive negative NP/OP PCR tests, clearance by a healthcare professional, or resolution of symptoms. Each participant in the prospective study had whole blood, serum and a nasopharyngeal or oropharyngeal swab collected by mobile phlebotomists. Participants in the prospective study had the option to provide additional blood draws and questionnaires over an approximately two-month period. Before DNA extraction, blood samples from the prospective study were shipped at room temperature or frozen.

The chain is made from TRBV30 and TRBJ2-7, with 7 middle bases fitting TRBD2. The TCR originated in a man aged 55 to 70 who had recovered from COVID-19. Material: PBMCs or T cells enriched from blood (not recorded which). The CDR3 has the sequence CAWAQFGEGMDYEQYF. Here is the DNA: TGTGCCTGGGCTCAATTCGGGGAGGGGATGGACTACGAGCAGTACTTC.